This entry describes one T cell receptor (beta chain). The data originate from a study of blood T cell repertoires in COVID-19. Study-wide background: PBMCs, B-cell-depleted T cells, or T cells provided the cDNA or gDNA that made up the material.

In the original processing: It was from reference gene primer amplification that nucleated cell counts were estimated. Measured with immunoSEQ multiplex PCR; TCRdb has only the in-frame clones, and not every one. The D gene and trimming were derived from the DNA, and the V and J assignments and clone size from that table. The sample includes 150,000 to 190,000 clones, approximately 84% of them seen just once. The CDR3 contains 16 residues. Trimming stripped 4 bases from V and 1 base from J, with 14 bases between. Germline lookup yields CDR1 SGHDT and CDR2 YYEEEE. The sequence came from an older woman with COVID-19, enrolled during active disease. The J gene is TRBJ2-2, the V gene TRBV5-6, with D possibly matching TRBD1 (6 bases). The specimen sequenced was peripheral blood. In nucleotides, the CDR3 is TGTGCCAGCAGCACCCTACCGACAGGGAACACCGGGGAGCTGTTTTTT. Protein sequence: CASSTLPTGNTGELFF.